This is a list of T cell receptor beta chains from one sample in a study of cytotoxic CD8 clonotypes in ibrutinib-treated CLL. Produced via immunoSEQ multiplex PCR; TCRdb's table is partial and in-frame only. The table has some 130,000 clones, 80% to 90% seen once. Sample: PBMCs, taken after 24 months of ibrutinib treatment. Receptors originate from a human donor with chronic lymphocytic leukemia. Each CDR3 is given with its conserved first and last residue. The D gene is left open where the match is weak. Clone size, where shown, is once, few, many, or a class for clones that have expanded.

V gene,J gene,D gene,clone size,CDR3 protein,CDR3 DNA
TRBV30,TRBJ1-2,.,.,CAWSSGQGANYGYTF,TGTGCCTGGAGTTCTGGGCAGGGAGCTAACTATGGCTACACCTTC
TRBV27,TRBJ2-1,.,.,CASSPRQLSSGEQFF,TGTGCCAGCAGTCCCCGACAGCTAAGTAGCGGTGAGCAGTTCTTC
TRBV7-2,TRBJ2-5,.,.,CASSATTRSWETQYF,TGTGCCAGCAGCGCTACAACCAGGTCCTGGGAGACCCAGTACTTC
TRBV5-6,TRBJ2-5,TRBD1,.,CASSYVDRGRETQYF,TGTGCCAGCAGCTACGTAGACAGGGGGCGTGAGACCCAGTACTTC
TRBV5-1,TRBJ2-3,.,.,CASSLAGTSSTDTQYF,TGCGCCAGCAGCTTGGCCGGCACCTCTAGCACAGATACGCAGTATTTT
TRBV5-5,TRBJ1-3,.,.,CASTHRGGSGNTIYF,TGTGCCAGCACCCATAGAGGGGGCTCTGGAAACACCATATATTTT
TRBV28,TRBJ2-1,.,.,CASTSSGSPRNEQFF,TGTGCCAGCACTTCCTCCGGGTCCCCACGCAATGAGCAGTTCTTC
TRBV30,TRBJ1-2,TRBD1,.,CAWNRAGGRANYGYTF,TGTGCCTGGAATCGGGCAGGGGGCCGAGCTAACTATGGCTACACCTTC
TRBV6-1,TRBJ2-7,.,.,CASNGGVRAMEQYF,TGTGCCAGCAATGGGGGCGTGAGGGCAATGGAGCAGTACTTC
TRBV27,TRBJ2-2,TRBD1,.,CASSQGQGWTGELFF,TGTGCCAGCAGCCAGGGACAGGGGTGGACCGGGGAGCTGTTTTTT
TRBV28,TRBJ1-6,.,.,CASSLQAYNSPLHF,TGTGCCAGCAGTTTGCAGGCATATAATTCACCCCTCCACTTT
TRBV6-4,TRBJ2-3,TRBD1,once,CASSSGQGETDTQYF,TGTGCCAGCAGTTCGGGACAGGGAGAAACAGATACGCAGTATTTT
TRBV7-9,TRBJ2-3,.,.,CASSLQGRTDTQYF,TGTGCCAGCAGCCTGCAGGGACGCACAGATACGCAGTATTTT
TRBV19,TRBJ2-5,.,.,CASSTGRQETQYF,TGTGCCAGTAGTACGGGAAGACAAGAGACCCAGTACTTC
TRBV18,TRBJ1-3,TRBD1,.,CASSQPGQRNTIYF,TGTGCCAGCTCACAACCGGGACAGAGAAACACCATATATTTT